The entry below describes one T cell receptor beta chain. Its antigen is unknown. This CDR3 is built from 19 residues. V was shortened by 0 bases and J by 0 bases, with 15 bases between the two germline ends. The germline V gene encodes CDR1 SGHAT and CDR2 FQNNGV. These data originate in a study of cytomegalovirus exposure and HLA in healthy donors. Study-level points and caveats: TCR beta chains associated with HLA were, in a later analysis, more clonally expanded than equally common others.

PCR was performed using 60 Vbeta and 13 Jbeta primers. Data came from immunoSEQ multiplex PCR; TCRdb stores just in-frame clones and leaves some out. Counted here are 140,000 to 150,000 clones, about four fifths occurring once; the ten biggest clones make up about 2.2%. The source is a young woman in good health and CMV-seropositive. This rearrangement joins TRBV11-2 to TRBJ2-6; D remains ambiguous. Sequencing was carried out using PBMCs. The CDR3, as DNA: TGTGCCAGCAGCTTAGATGCATCACAGTACCACTCTGGGGCCAACGTCCTGACTTTC. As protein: CASSLDASQYHSGANVLTF.